This T cell receptor beta chain originates from a study of response to subunit inactivated influenza vaccine. Study results and limitations: The authors offered the suggestion that each seasonal influenza vaccination recruits few new T cells.

In TCRdb, the RT-PCR reads were re-called with MiXCR into one record per CDR3 protein. The sample lists roughly 700,000 distinct CDR3 sequences; about 14% were seen once. Concerning this clonotype: The antigen is not known.

The CDR3 is made up of 17 amino acids. With 2 bases removed from V and 6 bases from J, the gap between germline ends came to 20 bases. Germline-derived CDR1 and CDR2 are SGHTA and FQGTGA. The sequence derives from a man aged 45-65 years who received an inactivated influenza vaccine. This specimen was PBMCs from blood, taken roughly 2 weeks before vaccination. V and J are TRBV7-3 and TRBJ2-1; perhaps TRBD2 as D (6 bases). The CDR3 loop is CASSLGRRVGVSNEQFF. CDR3 DNA: TGTGCCAGCAGCTTAGGTAGGAGGGTGGGTGTGAGCAATGAGCAGTTCTTC. The full variable domain, completed using reference TRBV7-3 and TRBJ2-1, is GAGVSQTPSNKVTEKGKYVELRCDPISGHTALYWYRQSLGQGPEFLIYFQGTGAADDSGLPNDRFFAVRPEGSVSTLKIQRTERGDSAVYLCASSLGRRVGVSNEQFFGPGTRLTVL.